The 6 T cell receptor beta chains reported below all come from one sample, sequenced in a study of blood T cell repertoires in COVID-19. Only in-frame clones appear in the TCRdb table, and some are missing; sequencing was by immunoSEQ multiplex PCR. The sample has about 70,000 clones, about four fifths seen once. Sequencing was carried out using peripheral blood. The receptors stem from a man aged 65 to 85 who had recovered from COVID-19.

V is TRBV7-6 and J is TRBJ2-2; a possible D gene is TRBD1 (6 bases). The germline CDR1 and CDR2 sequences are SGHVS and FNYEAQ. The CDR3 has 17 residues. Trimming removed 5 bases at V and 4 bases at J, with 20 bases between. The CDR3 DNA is TGTGCCAGCAGCCAGGGCCCAGGGGCGGGTAGCACCGGGGAGCTGTTTTTT. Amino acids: CASSQGPGAGSTGELFF.

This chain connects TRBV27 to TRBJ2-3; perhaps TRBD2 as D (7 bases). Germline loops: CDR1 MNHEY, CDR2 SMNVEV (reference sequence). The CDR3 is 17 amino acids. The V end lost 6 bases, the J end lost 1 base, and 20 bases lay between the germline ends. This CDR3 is CASREKGPGGRTDTQYF. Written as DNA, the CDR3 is TGTGCCAGCAGGGAGAAAGGTCCGGGGGGCCGCACAGATACGCAGTATTTT.

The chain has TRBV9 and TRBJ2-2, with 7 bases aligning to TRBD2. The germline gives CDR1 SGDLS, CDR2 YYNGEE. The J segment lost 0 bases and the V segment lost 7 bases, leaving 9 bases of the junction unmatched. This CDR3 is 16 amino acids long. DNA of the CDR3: TGTGCCAGCGCCGAAACTAGCGCCACGAACACCGGGGAGCTGTTTTTT. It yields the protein CASAETSATNTGELFF. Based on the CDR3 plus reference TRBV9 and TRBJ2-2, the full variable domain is DSGVTQTPKHLITATGQRVTLRCSPRSGDLSVYWYQQSLDQGLQFLIQYYNGEERAKGNILERFSAQQFPDLHSELNLSSLELGDSALYFCASAETSATNTGELFFGEGSRLTVL.

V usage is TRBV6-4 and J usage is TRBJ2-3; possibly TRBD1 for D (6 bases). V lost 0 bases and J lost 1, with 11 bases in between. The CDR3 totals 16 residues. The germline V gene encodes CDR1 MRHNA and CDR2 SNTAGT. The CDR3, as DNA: TGTGCCAGCAGTGACTCGAGAGGGGGAGGCACAGATACGCAGTATTTT. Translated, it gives CASSDSRGGGTDTQYF.

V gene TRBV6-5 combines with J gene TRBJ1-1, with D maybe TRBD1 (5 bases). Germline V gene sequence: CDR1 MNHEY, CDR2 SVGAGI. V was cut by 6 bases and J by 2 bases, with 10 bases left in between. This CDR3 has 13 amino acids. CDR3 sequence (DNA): TGTGCCAGCAGGGTTCAGGGAAACACTGAAGCTTTCTTT. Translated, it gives CASRVQGNTEAFF.

CDR3 in amino acids: CASSLGAGYEQYF. The CDR3 DNA is TGTGCCAGCAGCTTGGGGGCAGGCTACGAGCAGTACTTC. The V call is TRBV5-6, the J call TRBJ2-7, with D uncertain. Germline V CDR1 and CDR2: SGHDT, YYEEEE. This CDR3 spans 13 amino acids. V was shortened by 0 bases and J by 3 bases, with 7 bases between the two germline ends. Full variable domain (remainder filled in from reference TRBV5-6 and TRBJ2-7): DAGVTQSPTHLIKTRGQQVTLRCSPKSGHDTVSWYQQALGQGPQFIFQYYEEEERQRGNFPDRFSGHQFPNYSSELNVNALLLGDSALYLCASSLGAGYEQYFGPGTRLTVT.